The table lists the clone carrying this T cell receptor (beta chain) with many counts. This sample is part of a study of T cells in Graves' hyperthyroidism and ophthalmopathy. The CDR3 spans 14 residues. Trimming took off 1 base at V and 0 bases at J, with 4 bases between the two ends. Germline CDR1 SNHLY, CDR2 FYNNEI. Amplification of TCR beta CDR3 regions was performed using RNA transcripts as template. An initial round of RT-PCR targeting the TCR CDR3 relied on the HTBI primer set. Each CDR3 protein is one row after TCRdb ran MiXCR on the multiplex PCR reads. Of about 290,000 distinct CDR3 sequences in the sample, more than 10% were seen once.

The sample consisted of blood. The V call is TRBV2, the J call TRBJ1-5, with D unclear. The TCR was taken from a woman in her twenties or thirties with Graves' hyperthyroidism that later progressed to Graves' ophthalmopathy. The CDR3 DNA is TGTGCCAGCAGTGAAGATGGTAGCAATCAGCCCCAGCATTTT. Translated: CASSEDGSNQPQHF.